The 8 T cell receptor beta chains below come from one sample, sequenced in a study of cytomegalovirus exposure and HLA in healthy donors. Vbeta (60) and Jbeta (13) primers were used in the PCR. Sequencing was performed with immunoSEQ multiplex PCR; in TCRdb, only in-frame clones are kept and a portion is missing. Of some 150,000 clones listed, roughly 70% are singletons. The sample comprised PBMCs. These receptors all come from a man aged 60 to 69 in good health and CMV-seronegative.

The rearrangement uses TRBV5-1 and TRBJ1-2; D call uncertain. Trimming took 0 bases from V and 7 from J, leaving 13 bases between them. Germline CDR1 reads SGHRS; CDR2 reads YFSETQ. CDR3 size: 14 residues. As DNA, the CDR3 is TGCGCCAGCAGCTTGGGGCGCGGGATGGGTGGCTACACCTTC. Translating it yields CASSLGRGMGGYTF.

This clone has only one observation. V is TRBV2 and J is TRBJ1-4; D perhaps matches TRBD1 (6 bases). CDR1 and CDR2 (germline): SNHLY, FYNNEI. CDR3 length: 19 amino acids. Trimming took off 2 bases at V and 3 bases at J, with 22 bases between the two ends. The CDR3 DNA is TGTGCCAGCAGTGAAAGTCCAGGGGTTTTAGGATCCTCTAATGAAAAACTGTTTTTT. It encodes CASSESPGVLGSSNEKLFF. The whole variable domain, remainder taken from reference TRBV2 and TRBJ1-4, is EPEVTQTPSHQVTQMGQEVILRCVPISNHLYFYWYRQILGQKVEFLVSFYNNEISEKSEIFDDQFSVERPDGSNFTLKIRSTKLEDSAMYFCASSESPGVLGSSNEKLFFGSGTQLSVL.

This chain links TRBV7-9 with TRBJ1-1, with TRBD1 identical over 8 bases. Germline V lookup: CDR1 SEHNR, CDR2 FQNEAQ (reference sequence). V gave up 3 bases and J gave up 2 bases; unmatched junction bases: 5. The CDR3 is 15 residues long. CDR3 amino acids: CASSFGTGPNTEAFF. Here the CDR3 DNA reads TGTGCCAGCAGCTTCGGGACAGGCCCAAACACTGAAGCTTTCTTT. Drawing the rest from reference TRBV7-9 and TRBJ1-1, the complete variable domain is DTGVSQNPRHKITKRGQNVTFRCDPISEHNRLYWYRQTLGQGPEFLTYFQNEAQLEKSRLLSDRFSAERPKGSFSTLEIQRTEQGDSAMYLCASSFGTGPNTEAFFGQGTRLTVV.

The chain couples TRBV28 to TRBJ1-1; a weak D match, TRBD1 (6 bases). CDR3 length: 15 residues. V was trimmed by 1 base and J by 2 bases, leaving 11 bases between them. Per germline, CDR1 MDHEN and CDR2 SYDVKM. In DNA form, the CDR3 reads TGTGCCAGCAGTTTATACCCGGGACAAAACACTGAAGCTTTCTTT. It translates to CASSLYPGQNTEAFF. The full variable domain, its missing parts supplied by reference TRBV28 and TRBJ1-1, is DVKVTQSSRYLVKRTGEKVFLECVQDMDHENMFWYRQDPGLGLRLIYFSYDVKMKEKGDIPEGYSVSREKKERFSLILESASTNQTSMYLCASSLYPGQNTEAFFGQGTRLTVV.

V and J are TRBV27 and TRBJ1-1, with D unclear. From germline, CDR1 is MNHEY and CDR2 SMNVEV (reference sequence). V gave up 5 bases and J gave up 5 bases, with 15 bases separating them. There are 14 residues in the CDR3. The CDR3 region has the DNA TGTGCCAGCAGTAAGCGGGCCGGGGTGACTGAAGCTTTCTTT. Amino acids: CASSKRAGVTEAFF.

This rearrangement joins TRBV5-1 to TRBJ2-1; the D is unclear. CDR3 length: 16 amino acids. Germline CDR1 is SGHRS and CDR2 is YFSETQ. The V end lost 4 bases, the J end lost 0 bases, and 14 bases lay between the germline ends. The CDR3 protein is CASSLNPGSSYNEQFF. DNA for the CDR3: TGCGCCAGCAGCCTCAACCCAGGTAGCTCCTACAATGAGCAGTTCTTC.

This sequence joins TRBV7-9 and TRBJ2-7; 12 bases are a match to TRBD1. CDR3 size: 18 residues. The germline gives CDR1 SEHNR, CDR2 FQNEAQ (reference sequence). Trimming at V came to 5 bases and at J to 0 bases, leaving 11 bases not matched to a gene. The CDR3 spells CASSPGDRGLSASYEQYF. The CDR3, as DNA: TGTGCCAGCAGCCCCGGGGACAGGGGGCTAAGCGCCTCCTACGAGCAGTACTTC.

This chain uses TRBV14 with TRBJ1-2, with 7 bases matching TRBD1. Germline CDR1 and CDR2: SGHDN and FVKESK. The CDR3 consists of 15 residues. With V trimmed by 4 bases and J by 6 bases, 11 bases remained unmatched. Here the CDR3 DNA reads TGTGCCAGCAGCCCTCTGACAGGGTTTAGGGATGGCTACACCTTC. Translated, it gives CASSPLTGFRDGYTF.